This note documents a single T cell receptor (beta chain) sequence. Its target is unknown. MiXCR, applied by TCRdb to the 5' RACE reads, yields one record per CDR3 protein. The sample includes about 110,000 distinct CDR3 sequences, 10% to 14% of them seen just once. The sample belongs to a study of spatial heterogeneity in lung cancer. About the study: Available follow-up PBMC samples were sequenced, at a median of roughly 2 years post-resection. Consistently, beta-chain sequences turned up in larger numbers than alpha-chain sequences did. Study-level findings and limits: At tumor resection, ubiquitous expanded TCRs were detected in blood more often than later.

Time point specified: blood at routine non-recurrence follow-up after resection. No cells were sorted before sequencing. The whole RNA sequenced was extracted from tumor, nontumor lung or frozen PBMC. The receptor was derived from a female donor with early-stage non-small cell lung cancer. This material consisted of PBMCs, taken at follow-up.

In DNA, the CDR3 is TGTGCCAGCAGCTTTACGGGACGGAACACTGAAGCTTTCTTT. This sequence encodes CASSFTGRNTEAFF. The chain links TRBV5-4 to TRBJ1-1; a weak D match, TRBD1 (5 bases). V lost 2 bases to trimming and J lost 1 base, with 9 bases between them. Germline CDR1 reads SGHNT; CDR2 reads YYREEE (reference sequence). CDR3 size: 14 residues.